These T cell receptor beta chains were read from a single sample in a study of blood T cells in healthy people across ages. TCRdb redid the calling of the 5' RACE reads with MiXCR, one entry per CDR3 protein. The table lists about 970,000 distinct CDR3 sequences, 51% of them singletons. The specimen was blood. The receptors here all came from a woman aged 55-69 years in good health. Each CDR3 is given with its conserved first and last residue. The D gene is left open where the match is weak. Where a row states a size, it is once, few, many or the class of an expanded clone; other rows omit it.

>TRBD1|TRBJ1-1|TRBV9|-
TGTGCCAGCAGCGCCGGGACAGGGGGTTCTGAAGCTTTCTTT
CASSAGTGGSEAFF
>TRBD2|TRBJ2-2|TRBV2|-
TGTGCCAGCAGTGAAGCTCTAGCGGGCGTCGGGGAGCTGTTTTTT
CASSEALAGVGELFF
>-|TRBJ2-2|TRBV11-2|-
TGTGCCAGCAGCTTAGTGAAGGGGCGACTCTCCCACACCGGGGAGCTGTTTTTT
CASSLVKGRLSHTGELFF
>TRBD1|TRBJ2-2|TRBV3-1|-
TGTGCCAGCAGCCAGGGACAGGTGACTGCGAACACCGGGGAGCTGTTTTTT
CASSQGQVTANTGELFF
>TRBD2|TRBJ2-1|TRBV9|-
TGTGCCAGCAGCTCGCGTATGGGCGGGAGCGATTACAATGAGCAGTTCTTC
CASSSRMGGSDYNEQFF
>TRBD2|TRBJ2-7|TRBV9|-
TGTGCCAGCAGGCGTTGGTGGGAGGGCCCTTACGAGCAGTACTTC
CASRRWWEGPYEQYF
>-|TRBJ1-6|TRBV7-2|-
TGTGCCAGCAGCCTAAGGTACAGAAGTGGAAATAATTCACCCCTCCACTTT
CASSLRYRSGNNSPLHF
>TRBD1|TRBJ2-5|TRBV7-7|-
TGTGCCAGCAGCTCTTCAGGGGGCCTGGAGACCCAGTACTTC
CASSSSGGLETQYF
>-|TRBJ1-2|TRBV28|-
TGTGCCAGCCAGGAGGCTAACTATGGCTACACCTTC
CASQEANYGYTF
>TRBD1|TRBJ1-1|TRBV12-3/TRBV12-4|few
TGTGCCAGCAACAGGGGCAGGGGCCCTGAAGCTTTCTTT
CASNRGRGPEAFF
>TRBD1|TRBJ1-5|TRBV15|few
TGTGCCACCAGCACCCTACGACTAAGGACAGGGGACAATCAGCCCCAGCATTTT
CATSTLRLRTGDNQPQHF
>TRBD2|TRBJ2-7|TRBV6-2/TRBV6-3|few
TGTGCCAGCAGCGCAGGAGGCGGGAGGGCGGAAGAGCAGTACTTC
CASSAGGGRAEEQYF
>TRBD2|TRBJ2-7|TRBV9|-
TGTGCCAGCAGCGTAGGACTACTAGCGGGAGCCTCCTACGAGCAGTACTTC
CASSVGLLAGASYEQYF
>-|TRBJ1-6|TRBV5-1|-
TGCGCCAGCAGCTTGGGACGAGGGATTTCACCCCTCCACTTT
CASSLGRGISPLHF
>-|TRBJ1-2|TRBV3-1|-
TGTGCCAGCAGCCAGGGCACGGGGGGTGGCTACACCTTC
CASSQGTGGGYTF
>TRBD2|TRBJ2-3|TRBV4-1|-
TGCGCCAGCAGCCACCCTTATTCTGCGGGAGTAAATCCAGATACGCAGTATTTT
CASSHPYSAGVNPDTQYF
>-|TRBJ2-6|TRBV2|few
TGTGCCAGCAATACCCAGCGTCATGGGGCCAACGTCCTGACTTTC
CASNTQRHGANVLTF
>-|TRBJ2-1|TRBV28|-
TGTGCCAGCTCGGCGGGCGGCGAGAGGGCCCCTAATGAGCAGTTCTTC
CASSAGGERAPNEQFF
>-|TRBJ2-7|TRBV4-1|-
TGCGCCAGCAGCCAGGAAATCAAAACCTACAATGAGCAGTACTTC
CASSQEIKTYNEQYF
>TRBD1|TRBJ1-5|TRBV6-1|few
TGTGCCAGCAGTCAGGACAGGATCAATCAGCCCCAGCATTTT
CASSQDRINQPQHF
>-|TRBJ2-5|TRBV5-1|-
TGCGCCAGCAGCTTGGCTGACGGGAGCGTCGGAGAGACCCAGTACTTC
CASSLADGSVGETQYF
>TRBD2|TRBJ2-3|TRBV6-2/TRBV6-3|-
TGTGCCACCAGGACTAGCGGGAGTAATACGCAGTATTTT
CATRTSGSNTQYF
>-|TRBJ2-7|TRBV20-1|few
TGCAGTGCTAGAGATGTGGTAGCGGTGATCTACGAGCAGTACTTC
CSARDVVAVIYEQYF
>-|TRBJ2-1|TRBV7-9|-
TGTGCCAGCCAGGGGGGCGGCAGTAGGGGCAATGAGCAGTTCTTC
CASQGGGSRGNEQFF
>TRBD1|TRBJ1-2|TRBV6-6|-
TGTGCCAGCGGTACACCGGGACAGGCGGACTATGGCTACACCTTC
CASGTPGQADYGYTF
>TRBD1|TRBJ2-5|TRBV11-2|-
TGTGCCAGCAGCTTAGGTGACAGGGATGTGGAGACCCAGTACTTC
CASSLGDRDVETQYF
>-|TRBJ2-7|TRBV7-2|-
TGTGCCAGCAGCGTAGAACTATCCTACGAGCAGTACTTC
CASSVELSYEQYF
>-|TRBJ2-7|TRBV29-1|many
TGCAGCGTTCCCGGACTGTTCTCTGGGGAGCAGTACTTC
CSVPGLFSGEQYF
>-|TRBJ2-7|TRBV5-1|-
TGCGCCAGCAGCGTTCGGGGTTGGCTACTAACCTACGAGCAGTACTTC
CASSVRGWLLTYEQYF
>TRBD1|TRBJ2-7|TRBV5-1|-
TGCGCCAGCAGCGGAATACAGGGGTACGAGCAGTACTTC
CASSGIQGYEQYF
>-|TRBJ1-4|TRBV11-2|-
TGTGCCAGCAGCTTAGTAATCGGGACTGAAAAACTGTTTTTT
CASSLVIGTEKLFF
>-|TRBJ1-2|TRBV5-1|once
TGCGCCAGCAGCTTGTTCCTCAGGGCAGACTATGGCTACACCTTC
CASSLFLRADYGYTF
>-|TRBJ1-1|TRBV5-1|-
TGCGCCAGCAGCTTGGAAAGTCTCAAGAACACTGAAGCTTTCTTT
CASSLESLKNTEAFF
>TRBD2|TRBJ2-1|TRBV6-1|-
TGTGCCAGCAGCGAGTTAGCGGGAAACTATGAGCAGTTCTTC
CASSELAGNYEQFF
>TRBD2|TRBJ2-7|TRBV20-1|once
TGCAGTGCTAGAGATACTAGCGGGAGCTACGAGCAGTACTTC
CSARDTSGSYEQYF
>-|TRBJ1-1|TRBV20-1|once
TGCAGTGCTAGGGAGGGGGGCTTTTTGGACACTGAAGCTTTCTTT
CSAREGGFLDTEAFF
>TRBD1|TRBJ2-7|TRBV4-1|-
TGCGCCAGCAGCCAAGAGGACAGGGGCGTTCGCGGGCCCTACTACGAGCAGTACTTC
CASSQEDRGVRGPYYEQYF
>TRBD2|TRBJ2-4|TRBV12-3/TRBV12-4|-
TGTGCCAGCAGTTTAAATAGCGGGGGAGCCAAAAACATTCAGTACTTC
CASSLNSGGAKNIQYF
>TRBD2|TRBJ2-7|TRBV2|-
TGTGCCAGCAGTGATCCTAGCGGGGCCTACGAGCAGTACTTC
CASSDPSGAYEQYF
>-|TRBJ2-7|TRBV5-8|-
TGTGCCAGCAGCTTGCCTGGGGGGTTGAGCTACGAGCAGTACTTC
CASSLPGGLSYEQYF
>-|TRBJ1-5|TRBV4-3|once
TGCGCCAGCAGCCAAGACTTCGGAGGGAATCAGCCCCAGCATTTT
CASSQDFGGNQPQHF
>-|TRBJ2-7|TRBV20-1|-
TGCAGTGCTAGAGCCCGGGACAATTCCTACGAGCAGTACTTC
CSARARDNSYEQYF
>TRBD2|TRBJ2-4|TRBV6-2/TRBV6-3|-
TGTGCCAGCAGCCTTGGCTCCGGGACTAGGATCGGGGACATTCAGTACTTC
CASSLGSGTRIGDIQYF
>-|TRBJ1-5|TRBV20-1|-
TGCAGTGCAAACCTGGACCCAGGGAATCAGCCCCAGCATTTT
CSANLDPGNQPQHF
>-|TRBJ1-1|TRBV7-8|-
TGTGCCAGCAGCTTAACGGGTTTAGCTTTCTTT
CASSLTGLAFF